One and the same sample provided the 20 T cell receptor beta chains below, sequenced in a study of cytomegalovirus exposure and HLA in healthy donors. A multiplex PCR was run with 60 Vbeta primers and 13 Jbeta primers. Sequencing used immunoSEQ multiplex PCR; TCRdb keeps in-frame clones, though not all of them. The sample carries 150,000 to 200,000 clones, under 90% recorded once. Sequences were obtained from PBMCs. The source of these receptors is a man aged 18 to 29 in good health and CMV-seronegative.

V gene TRBV19 combines with J gene TRBJ2-2, with 10 bases fitting TRBD2. CDR1 is LNHDA, CDR2 SQIVND, per germline (reference sequence). The V and J ends lost 5 bases and 6 bases, in that order; junction bases with no gene match: 3. This CDR3 is built from 14 residues. The CDR3 region has the DNA TGTGCCAGTAGTCTGGGACTAGCGTCCGGGGAGCTGTTTTTT. It specifies CASSLGLASGELFF.

CDR3 sequence reads: CSVVTGDYGYTF. The CDR3 DNA sequence: TGCAGCGTTGTGACAGGGGATTATGGCTACACCTTC. The rearrangement links TRBV29-1 to TRBJ1-2; 8 bases agree with TRBD1. Losses at the gene ends were 4 bases for V and 5 bases for J; bases not matched to a gene: 3. There are 12 residues in the CDR3. The V gene's germline CDR1 is SQVTM and CDR2 ANQGSEA.

This chain uses TRBV10-2 with TRBJ2-2; D call uncertain. CDR1 and CDR2 from the germline V gene are WSHSY and SAAADI. This CDR3 is 14 amino acids long. The germline V and J ends were trimmed by 8 bases and 3 bases, with 13 bases remaining between them. CDR3 residues: CASGAVLDTGELFF. As DNA, the CDR3 is TGCGCCAGCGGTGCCGTCTTAGACACCGGGGAGCTGTTTTTT.

The rearrangement uses TRBV7-3 and TRBJ2-1; 8 nucleotides line up with TRBD2. The CDR3 covers 17 residues. The germline gives CDR1 SGHTA, CDR2 FQGTGA. The junction had 11 bases not matched to a gene; V was cut back by 5 bases and J by 2 bases. The CDR3 is CASSPLPSGSTYNEQFF. In DNA form, the CDR3 reads TGTGCCAGCAGCCCCCTGCCGAGCGGGAGCACCTACAATGAGCAGTTCTTC.

The chain has TRBV25-1 and TRBJ1-2; tentatively, D is TRBD1 (5 bases). Germline V lookup: CDR1 MGHDK, CDR2 SYGVNS. The germline V and J ends were trimmed by 4 bases and 12 bases, with 6 bases remaining between them. The CDR3 extends over 9 amino acids. In DNA, the CDR3 is TGTGCCAGCAGTGGGGGCCACACCTTC. Its translation is CASSGGHTF.

Many counts were recorded for this clone. This chain links TRBV6-4 with TRBJ2-2; 7 bases agree with TRBD2. Trimming removed 4 bases from V and 4 bases from J; junction bases left unmatched: 0. Germline V gene lookup returns CDR1 MRHNA and CDR2 SNTAGT. The CDR3 runs to 13 residues. The CDR3 DNA reads as TGTGCCAGCAGTGGGACTAGCACCGGGGAGCTGTTTTTT. Translated, it gives CASSGTSTGELFF.

The rearrangement joins TRBV6-1 to TRBJ1-2; D is unclear. The germline V and J ends were trimmed by 1 base and 7 bases, with 4 bases remaining between them. In germline, CDR1 is MNHNS, CDR2 SASEGT. The CDR3 covers 11 residues. The DNA for the CDR3 is TGTGCCAGCAGTGAAGGGCTTGGCTACACCTTC. Residues: CASSEGLGYTF.

CDR3 residues: CASSLETGVGYTF. The CDR3 bases are TGTGCCAGCAGCTTAGAGACAGGGGTCGGCTACACCTTC. The chain is built from TRBV7-9 and TRBJ1-2; 8 nucleotides line up with TRBD1. There are 13 residues in the CDR3. The junction had 3 bases not matched to a gene; V was cut back by 1 base and J by 8 bases. Germline CDR1 is SEHNR and CDR2 is FQNEAQ (reference sequence).

The genes are TRBV6-1 and TRBJ2-7; 7 bases match TRBD1. J was trimmed by 2 bases and V by 2 bases; bases with no gene match: 6. The CDR3 contains 15 residues. CDR1 is MNHNS and CDR2 is SASEGT in the germline V gene. CDR3 coding DNA: TGTGCCAGCAGTGAACAGGGGGTCAGGGCCTACGAGCAGTACTTC. As protein: CASSEQGVRAYEQYF.

The V and J genes are TRBV7-9 and TRBJ1-5, with 9 bases lining up with TRBD1. CDR3 length: 15 residues. Germline trimming cut 5 bases from V and 3 bases from J; bases unmatched to any gene: 5. CDR1 and CDR2 (germline): SEHNR, FQNEAQ (reference sequence). CDR3 sequence: CASSPTGGNNQPQHF. Written as DNA, the CDR3 is TGTGCCAGCAGCCCGACAGGGGGGAACAATCAGCCCCAGCATTTT.

The V gene is TRBV27, the J gene TRBJ2-1; D gene ambiguous. Germline V lookup: CDR1 MNHEY, CDR2 SMNVEV (reference sequence). V was trimmed by 6 bases and J by 5 bases, leaving 14 bases between them. The CDR3 contains 14 residues. DNA of the CDR3: TGTGCCAGCAGCTCACATACAGATAACAATGAGCAGTTCTTC. Translation gives CASSSHTDNNEQFF.

This sequence joins TRBV6-5 and TRBJ1-4; 9 nucleotides match TRBD1. V was pared by 6 bases and J by 8 bases, with 7 bases of the junction left unmatched. CDR3 length equals 14 residues. Per germline, CDR1 MNHEY and CDR2 SVGAGI. The DNA of the CDR3 is TGTGCCAGCAGCTACCGGGACAGGGACGAAAAACTGTTTTTT. It is translated as CASSYRDRDEKLFF.

The V call is TRBV15, the J call TRBJ2-3; D ambiguous. V lost 3 bases to trimming and J lost 2 bases, with 12 bases between them. Germline-derived CDR1 and CDR2 are LNHNV and YYDKDF (reference sequence). This CDR3 contains 15 residues. CDR3 DNA: TGTGCCACCAGCAGCCCCGGGTCCTCCACAGATACGCAGTATTTT. Its protein product is CATSSPGSSTDTQYF.

The J gene is TRBJ2-5, the V gene TRBV27, with 11 bases that match TRBD2. The better agreement between TRBJ2-7 and the DNA end casts doubt on the J call. The germline V gene encodes CDR1 MNHEY and CDR2 SMNVEV (reference sequence). The CDR3 runs 18 residues. CDR3 nucleotides: TGTGCCAGCAGTTTACGGCTAGGACTAGCGGGCAGCTACGTCGAGCAGTACTTC. Translating it yields CASSLRLGLAGSYVEQYF.

This clone was seen only a few times. V usage is TRBV30 and J usage is TRBJ1-6, with D maybe TRBD1 (6 bases). The CDR3 is 13 amino acids. Trimming took off 2 bases at V and 12 bases at J, with 14 bases between the two ends. The germline V gene has CDR1 GTSNPN and CDR2 SVGIG (reference sequence). CDR3 amino acids: CAWSSRGGLPLHF. Written as DNA, the CDR3 is TGTGCCTGGAGTTCACGGGGGGGCTTACCCCTCCACTTT.

A note on this clone: Other DNA sequences from this sample encode an identical CDR3 as well. The rearrangement uses TRBV19 and TRBJ2-5; 10 nucleotides match TRBD1. The V gene's germline CDR1 is LNHDA and CDR2 SQIVND (reference sequence). The CDR3 has 14 amino acids. V was pared by 8 bases and J by 5 bases, with 8 bases of the junction left unmatched. The CDR3 protein is CASSTGGARETQYF. CDR3 nucleotide sequence: TGTGCCAGTTCGACAGGGGGCGCGAGGGAGACCCAGTACTTC.

The chain recombines TRBV7-8 with TRBJ2-2; a weak D match, TRBD2 (5 bases). Trimming removed 5 bases at V and 2 bases at J, with 9 bases between. This CDR3 has 14 residues. From germline, CDR1 is SGHVS and CDR2 FQNEAQ. The CDR3: CASSLGKNTGELFF. The CDR3 bases are TGTGCCAGCAGCCTCGGGAAAAACACCGGGGAGCTGTTTTTT.

The V gene is TRBV30, the J gene TRBJ2-2; D gene ambiguous. The CDR3 is 13 residues long. CDR1 GTSNPN and CDR2 SVGIG come from the germline V gene (reference sequence). V was shortened by 1 base and J by 5 bases, with 8 bases between the two germline ends. This CDR3 reads CAWSARETGELFF. DNA of the CDR3: TGTGCCTGGAGTGCCCGAGAAACCGGGGAGCTGTTTTTT.

V gene TRBV9 combines with J gene TRBJ1-3, with D unclear. V was shortened by 0 bases and J by 0 bases, with 7 bases between the two germline ends. This CDR3 comprises 15 residues. Germline V gene sequence: CDR1 SGDLS, CDR2 YYNGEE. The CDR3 bases are TGTGCCAGCAGCGTAGCTCCAGACTCTGGAAACACCATATATTTT. It encodes CASSVAPDSGNTIYF.

V gene TRBV4-1 combines with J gene TRBJ2-7; 9 nucleotides align to TRBD2. The germline CDR1 and CDR2 sequences are MGHRA and YSYEKL. Unmatched junction bases numbered 2, after V lost 1 base and J lost 4 bases. The CDR3 sequence is 14 residues long. The CDR3 bases are TGCGCCAGCAGCCAAGGACTAGCGGAGTACGAGCAGTACTTC. Translating it yields CASSQGLAEYEQYF.